These 8 T cell receptor beta chains were sequenced from one sample in a study of beta chain features in type 1 diabetes. Every isolated RNA sample was fully reverse transcribed, so sequencing captured expressed TCRB transcripts. Sequenced by immunoSEQ multiplex PCR; TCRdb stores in-frame clones only, minus some. The profile shows 200,000 to 250,000 clones, approximately 70% of them singletons. The sequenced sample consisted of naive CD4+ T cells from blood. Receptors originate from a young man in good health.

A word on this clone: The sample holds other DNA sequences that translate to the same CDR3. CDR3: CASSLVGQPQHF. DNA of the CDR3: TGTGCCAGCAGCTTAGTAGGTCAGCCCCAGCATTTT. The V call is TRBV7-2, the J call TRBJ1-5; D unresolved. Germline CDR1 is SGHTA and CDR2 is FQGNSA. Trimming removed 1 base at V and 6 bases at J, with 4 bases between. The CDR3 loop spans 12 amino acids.

This chain joins TRBV29-1 and TRBJ2-7; D possibly corresponds to TRBD1 (6 bases). Trimming stripped 4 bases from V and 4 bases from J, with 14 bases between. Germline V gives CDR1 SQVTM, CDR2 ANQGSEA. This CDR3 is 13 amino acids long. CDR3 residues: CSVVLGARYEQYF. CDR3 nucleotide sequence: TGCAGCGTTGTATTGGGGGCAAGGTACGAGCAGTACTTC.

Only one count was recorded for this clone. This chain links TRBV13 with TRBJ1-1; D not certain. This CDR3 contains 15 residues. From germline, CDR1 is PRHDT and CDR2 FYEKMQ (reference sequence). V was pared by 5 bases and J by 1 base, with 14 bases between. CDR3 nucleotide sequence: TGTGCCAGCAGCGGCCCTTGGGTAAGGAACACTGAAGCTTTCTTT. Residues: CASSGPWVRNTEAFF.

The CDR3 nucleotides read TGTGCCAGCAGTCGTAACCTAGGGACAGGGGAACTGTTCTTC. This sequence encodes CASSRNLGTGELFF. The chain has TRBV6-5 and TRBJ2-1; 10 nucleotides align to TRBD1. Per the germline V gene, CDR1 is MNHEY and CDR2 is SVGAGI. This CDR3 comprises 14 residues. Germline trimming cut 5 bases from V and 15 bases from J; bases unmatched to any gene: 13.

This clone was found once. The chain carries TRBV29-1 and TRBJ1-2; 8 nucleotides match TRBD1. This CDR3 comprises 14 residues. The germline V gene has CDR1 SQVTM and CDR2 ANQGSEA. V was pared by 4 bases and J by 2 bases, with 6 bases of the junction left unmatched. The CDR3 region is CSVGTDRGNYGYTF. The CDR3 DNA reads TGCAGCGTTGGAACCGACAGGGGAAACTATGGCTACACCTTC.

There are a few counts of this clone. The rearrangement joins TRBV29-1 to TRBJ2-5, with D possibly being TRBD1 (6 bases). Germline V lookup: CDR1 SQVTM, CDR2 ANQGSEA. The V and J ends lost 6 bases and 2 bases respectively, with 13 bases between them. The CDR3 sequence is 13 residues long. CDR3: CSVATGLQETQYF. As DNA, the CDR3 is TGCAGCGTCGCAACAGGGCTTCAAGAGACCCAGTACTTC.

A word on this clone: Sequence at one end of the junction differs from germline and may be a read error. The V call is TRBV18, the J call TRBJ2-5; D gene unclear. Germline assignment: CDR1 KGHSH and CDR2 LQKENI. This CDR3 is built from 15 residues. CDR3 sequence reads: CASAPPSWQQETQYF. CDR3 DNA sequence: TGTGCCAGCGCACCACCGAGTTGGCAGCAAGAGACCCAGTACTTC.

The chain uses TRBV30 and TRBJ2-7; weak D call: TRBD2 (6 bases). The CDR3 is 16 residues long. Trimming left V 3 bases short and J 2 bases short, with 20 bases between. Germline V gene lookup returns CDR1 GTSNPN and CDR2 SVGIG (reference sequence). DNA for the CDR3: TGTGCCTGGAGCCCAATTGCGGGGATAGAAACCTACGAGCAGTACTTC. Amino acids: CAWSPIAGIETYEQYF. Complete variable domain (other parts from reference TRBV30 and TRBJ2-7): SQTIHQWPATLVQPVGSPLSLECTVEGTSNPNLYWYRQAAGRGLQLLFYSVGIGQISSEVPQNLSASRPQDRQFILSSKKLLLSDSGFYLCAWSPIAGIETYEQYFGPGTRLTVT.